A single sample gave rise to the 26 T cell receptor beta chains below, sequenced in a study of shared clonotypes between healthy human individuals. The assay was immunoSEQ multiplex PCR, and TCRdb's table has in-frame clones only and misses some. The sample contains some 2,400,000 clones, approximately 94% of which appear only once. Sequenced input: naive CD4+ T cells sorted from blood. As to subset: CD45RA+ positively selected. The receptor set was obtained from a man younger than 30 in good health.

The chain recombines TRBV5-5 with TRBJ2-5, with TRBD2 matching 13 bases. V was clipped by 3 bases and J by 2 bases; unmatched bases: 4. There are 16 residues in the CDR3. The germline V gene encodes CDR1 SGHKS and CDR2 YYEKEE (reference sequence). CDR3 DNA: TGTGCCAGCAGCTCGGGACTAGCGGGGTTACAAGAGACCCAGTACTTC. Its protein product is CASSSGLAGLQETQYF.

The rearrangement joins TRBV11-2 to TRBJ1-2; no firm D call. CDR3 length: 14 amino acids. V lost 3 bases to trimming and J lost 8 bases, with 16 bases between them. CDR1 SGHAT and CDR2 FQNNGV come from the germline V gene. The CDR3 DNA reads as TGTGCCAGCAGCTTCGGACCTACAAAGAGCGGCTACACCTTC. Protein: CASSFGPTKSGYTF.

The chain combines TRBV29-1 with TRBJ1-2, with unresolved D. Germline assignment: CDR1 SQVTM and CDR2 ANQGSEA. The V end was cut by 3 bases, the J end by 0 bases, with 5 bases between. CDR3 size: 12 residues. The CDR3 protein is CSVDRTNYGYTF. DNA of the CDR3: TGCAGCGTTGACCGGACTAACTATGGCTACACCTTC.

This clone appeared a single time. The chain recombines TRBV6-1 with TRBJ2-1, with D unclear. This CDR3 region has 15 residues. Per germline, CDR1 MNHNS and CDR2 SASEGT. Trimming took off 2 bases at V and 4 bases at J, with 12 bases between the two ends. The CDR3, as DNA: TGTGCCAGCAGTGAAATTAGTGCAATTTACAATGAGCAGTTCTTC. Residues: CASSEISAIYNEQFF.

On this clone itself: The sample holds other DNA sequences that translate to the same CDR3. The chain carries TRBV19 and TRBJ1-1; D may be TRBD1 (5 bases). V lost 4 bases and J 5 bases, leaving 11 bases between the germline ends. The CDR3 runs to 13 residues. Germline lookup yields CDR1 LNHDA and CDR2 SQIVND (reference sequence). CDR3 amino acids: CASSSTRGTEAFF. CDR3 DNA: TGTGCCAGTAGTAGCACGAGGGGTACTGAAGCTTTCTTT. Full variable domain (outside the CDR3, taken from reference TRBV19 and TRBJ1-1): DGGITQSPKYLFRKEGQNVTLSCEQNLNHDAMYWYRQDPGQGLRLIYYSQIVNDFQKGDIAEGYSVSREKKESFPLTVTSAQKNPTAFYLCASSSTRGTEAFFGQGTRLTVV.

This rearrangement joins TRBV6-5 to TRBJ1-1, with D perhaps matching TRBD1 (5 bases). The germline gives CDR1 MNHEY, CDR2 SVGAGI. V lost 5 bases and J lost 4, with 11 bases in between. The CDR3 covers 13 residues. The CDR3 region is CASSADISTEAFF. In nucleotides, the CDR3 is TGTGCCAGCAGTGCGGACATTTCCACTGAAGCTTTCTTT.

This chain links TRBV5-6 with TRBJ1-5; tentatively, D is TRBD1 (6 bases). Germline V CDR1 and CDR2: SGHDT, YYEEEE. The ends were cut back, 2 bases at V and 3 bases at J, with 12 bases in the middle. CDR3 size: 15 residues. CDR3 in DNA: TGTGCCAGCAGCTTAGGACAGATCTACAATCAGCCCCAGCATTTT. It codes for CASSLGQIYNQPQHF. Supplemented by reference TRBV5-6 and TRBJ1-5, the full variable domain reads DAGVTQSPTHLIKTRGQQVTLRCSPKSGHDTVSWYQQALGQGPQFIFQYYEEEERQRGNFPDRFSGHQFPNYSSELNVNALLLGDSALYLCASSLGQIYNQPQHFGDGTRLSIL.

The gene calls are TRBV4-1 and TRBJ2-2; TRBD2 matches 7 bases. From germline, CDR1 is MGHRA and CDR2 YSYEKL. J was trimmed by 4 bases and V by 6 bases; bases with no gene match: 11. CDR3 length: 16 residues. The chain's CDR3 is CASRNRGGEATGELFF. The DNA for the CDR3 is TGCGCCAGCAGGAATCGTGGGGGGGAGGCCACCGGGGAGCTGTTTTTT.

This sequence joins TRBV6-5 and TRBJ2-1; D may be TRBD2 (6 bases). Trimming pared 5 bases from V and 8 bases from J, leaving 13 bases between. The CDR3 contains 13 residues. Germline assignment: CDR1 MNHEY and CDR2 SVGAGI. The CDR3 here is CASSRIGEDEQFF. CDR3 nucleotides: TGTGCCAGCAGTCGGATAGGGGAGGATGAGCAGTTCTTC.

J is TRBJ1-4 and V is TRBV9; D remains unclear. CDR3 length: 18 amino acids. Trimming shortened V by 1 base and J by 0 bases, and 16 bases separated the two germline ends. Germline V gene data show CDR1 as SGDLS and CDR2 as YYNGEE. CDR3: CASSVSGFGFATNEKLFF. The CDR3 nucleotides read TGTGCCAGCAGCGTATCGGGGTTTGGATTTGCAACTAATGAAAAACTGTTTTTT. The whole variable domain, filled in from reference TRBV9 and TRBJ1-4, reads DSGVTQTPKHLITATGQRVTLRCSPRSGDLSVYWYQQSLDQGLQFLIQYYNGEERAKGNILERFSAQQFPDLHSELNLSSLELGDSALYFCASSVSGFGFATNEKLFFGSGTQLSVL.

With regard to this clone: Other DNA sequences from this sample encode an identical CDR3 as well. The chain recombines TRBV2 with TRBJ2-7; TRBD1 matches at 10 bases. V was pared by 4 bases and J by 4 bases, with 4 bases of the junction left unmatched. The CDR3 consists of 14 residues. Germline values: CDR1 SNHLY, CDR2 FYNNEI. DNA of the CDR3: TGTGCCAGCAGTGTTCGGGACAGGGGTTACGAGCAGTACTTC. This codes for CASSVRDRGYEQYF. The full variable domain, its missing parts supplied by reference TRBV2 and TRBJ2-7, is EPEVTQTPSHQVTQMGQEVILRCVPISNHLYFYWYRQILGQKVEFLVSFYNNEISEKSEIFDDQFSVERPDGSNFTLKIRSTKLEDSAMYFCASSVRDRGYEQYFGPGTRLTVT.

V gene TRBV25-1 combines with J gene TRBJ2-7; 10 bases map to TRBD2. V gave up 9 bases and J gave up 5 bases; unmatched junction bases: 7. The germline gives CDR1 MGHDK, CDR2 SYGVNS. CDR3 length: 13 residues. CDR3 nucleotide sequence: TGTGCCAGTCAGCGGGAGGGCCGGAACGAGCAGTACTTC. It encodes CASQREGRNEQYF.

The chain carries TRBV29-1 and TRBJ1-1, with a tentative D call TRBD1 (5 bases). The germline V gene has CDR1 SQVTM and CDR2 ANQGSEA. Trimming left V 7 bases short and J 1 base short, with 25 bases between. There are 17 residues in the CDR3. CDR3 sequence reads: CSARALGHRLGNTEAFF. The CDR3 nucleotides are TGCAGCGCCCGAGCCCTCGGTCACAGGCTTGGGAACACTGAAGCTTTCTTT.

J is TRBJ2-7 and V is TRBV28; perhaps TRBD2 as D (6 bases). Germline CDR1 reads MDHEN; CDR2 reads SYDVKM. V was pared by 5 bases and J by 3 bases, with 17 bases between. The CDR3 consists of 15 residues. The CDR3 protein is CASSPSSEGLYEQYF. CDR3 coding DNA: TGTGCCAGCAGTCCCTCTTCGGAGGGGCTCTACGAGCAGTACTTC.

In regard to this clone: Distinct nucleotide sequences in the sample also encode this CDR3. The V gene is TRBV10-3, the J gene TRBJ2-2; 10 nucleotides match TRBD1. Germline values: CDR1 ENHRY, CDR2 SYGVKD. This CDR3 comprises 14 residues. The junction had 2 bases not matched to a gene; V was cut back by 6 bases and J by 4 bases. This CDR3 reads CAISRTGGTGELFF. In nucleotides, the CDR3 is TGTGCCATCAGCCGGACAGGGGGCACCGGGGAGCTGTTTTTT.

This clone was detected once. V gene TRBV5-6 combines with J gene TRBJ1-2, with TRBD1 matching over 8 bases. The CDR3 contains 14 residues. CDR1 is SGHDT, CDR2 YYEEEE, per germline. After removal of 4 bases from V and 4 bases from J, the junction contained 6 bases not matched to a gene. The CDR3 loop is CASSTRDRSYGYTF. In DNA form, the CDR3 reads TGTGCCAGCAGCACACGGGACAGGAGCTATGGCTACACCTTC.

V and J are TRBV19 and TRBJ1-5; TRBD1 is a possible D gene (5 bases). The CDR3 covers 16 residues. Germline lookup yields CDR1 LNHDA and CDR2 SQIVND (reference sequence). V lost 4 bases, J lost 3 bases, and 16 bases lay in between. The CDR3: CASSSLGDDPNQPQHF. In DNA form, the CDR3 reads TGTGCCAGTAGTAGTCTGGGGGATGACCCCAATCAGCCCCAGCATTTT.

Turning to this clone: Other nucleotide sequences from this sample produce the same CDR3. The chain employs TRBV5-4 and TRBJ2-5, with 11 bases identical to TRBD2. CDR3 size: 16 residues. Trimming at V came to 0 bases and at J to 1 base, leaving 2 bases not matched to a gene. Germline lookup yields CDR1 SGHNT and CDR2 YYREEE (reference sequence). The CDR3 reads CASSLGLAGGQETQYF. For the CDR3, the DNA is TGTGCCAGCAGCTTGGGGCTAGCGGGGGGCCAAGAGACCCAGTACTTC.

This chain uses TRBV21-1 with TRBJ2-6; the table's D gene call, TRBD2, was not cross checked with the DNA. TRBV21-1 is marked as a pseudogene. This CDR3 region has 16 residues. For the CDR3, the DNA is TGTGCCAGCAGCAAAGTAGCAGACTCTGGGGCCAACGTCCTGACTTTC. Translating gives CASSKVADSGANVLTF.

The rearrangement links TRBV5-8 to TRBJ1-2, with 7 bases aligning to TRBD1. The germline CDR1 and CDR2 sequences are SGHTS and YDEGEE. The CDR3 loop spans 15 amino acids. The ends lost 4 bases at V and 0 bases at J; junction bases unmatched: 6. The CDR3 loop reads CASSPPGGANYGYTF. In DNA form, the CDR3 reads TGTGCCAGCAGCCCGCCAGGGGGGGCTAACTATGGCTACACCTTC. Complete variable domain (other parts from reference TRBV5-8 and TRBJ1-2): EAGVTQSPTHLIKTRGQQATLRCSPISGHTSVYWYQQALGLGLQFLLWYDEGEERNRGNFPPRFSGRQFPNYSSELNVNALELEDSALYLCASSPPGGANYGYTFGSGTRLTVV.

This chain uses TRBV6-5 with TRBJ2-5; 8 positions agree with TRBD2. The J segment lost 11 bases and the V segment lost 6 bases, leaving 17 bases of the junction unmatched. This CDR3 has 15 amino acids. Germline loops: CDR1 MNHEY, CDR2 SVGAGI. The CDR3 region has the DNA TGTGCCAGCAGCCGACTGTGGCGGGGGGCTCCGGAACAGTACTTC. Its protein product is CASSRLWRGAPEQYF.

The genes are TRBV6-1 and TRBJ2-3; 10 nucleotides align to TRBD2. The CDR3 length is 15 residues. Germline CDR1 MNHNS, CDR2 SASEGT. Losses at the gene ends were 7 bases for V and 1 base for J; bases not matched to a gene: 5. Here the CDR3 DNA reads TGTGCCAGCACGATCGGACTAGCGGGCACAGATACGCAGTATTTT. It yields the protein CASTIGLAGTDTQYF.

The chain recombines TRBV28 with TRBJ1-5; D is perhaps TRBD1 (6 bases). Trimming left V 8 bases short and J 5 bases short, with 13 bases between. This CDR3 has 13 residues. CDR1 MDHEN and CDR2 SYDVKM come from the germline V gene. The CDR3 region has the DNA TGTGCCAGCCTCGGACAGCTGTATCAGCCCCAGCATTTT. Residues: CASLGQLYQPQHF.

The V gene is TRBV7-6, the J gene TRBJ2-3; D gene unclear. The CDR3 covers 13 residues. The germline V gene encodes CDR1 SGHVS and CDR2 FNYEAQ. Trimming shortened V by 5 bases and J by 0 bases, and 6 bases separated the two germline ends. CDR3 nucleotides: TGTGCCAGCAGCCAGGCTAGCACAGATACGCAGTATTTT. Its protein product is CASSQASTDTQYF.

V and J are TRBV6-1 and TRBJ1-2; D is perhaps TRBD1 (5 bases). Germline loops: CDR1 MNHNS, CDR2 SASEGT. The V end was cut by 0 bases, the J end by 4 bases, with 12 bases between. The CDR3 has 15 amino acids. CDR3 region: CASSEASGTAYGYTF. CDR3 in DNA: TGTGCCAGCAGTGAAGCCTCGGGGACGGCCTATGGCTACACCTTC.

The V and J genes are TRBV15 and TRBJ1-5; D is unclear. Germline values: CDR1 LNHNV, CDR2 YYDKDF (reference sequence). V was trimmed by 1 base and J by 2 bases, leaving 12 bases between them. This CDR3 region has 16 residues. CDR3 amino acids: CATSRGPLTGNQPQHF. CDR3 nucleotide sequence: TGTGCCACCAGCAGAGGTCCACTGACGGGCAATCAGCCCCAGCATTTT. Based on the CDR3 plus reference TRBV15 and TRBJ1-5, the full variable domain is DAMVIQNPRYQVTQFGKPVTLSCSQTLNHNVMYWYQQKSSQAPKLLFHYYDKDFNNEADTPDNFQSRRPNTSFCFLDIRSPGLGDTAMYLCATSRGPLTGNQPQHFGDGTRLSIL.